Following are 12 T cell receptor beta chains from one sample sequenced in a study of cytomegalovirus exposure and HLA in healthy donors. Primers included in the PCR were 60 Vbeta and 13 Jbeta primers. This table comes from immunoSEQ multiplex PCR, and its TCRdb copy is limited to in-frame clones, with some not included. The table lists a few hundred thousand clones, around 80% of them singletons. Material for sequencing was PBMCs. The receptors derive from a girl aged 2-9 years in good health and CMV-seronegative.

This chain links TRBV5-1 with TRBJ1-1, with D unclear. V lost 2 bases to trimming and J lost 1 base, with 9 bases between them. The CDR3 is 14 residues long. CDR1 and CDR2 (germline): SGHRS, YFSETQ. The CDR3 DNA reads TGCGCCAGCAGCTTTAAAACAACGAACACTGAAGCTTTCTTT. It encodes CASSFKTTNTEAFF.

The V gene is TRBV28, the J gene TRBJ2-1; 14 positions match TRBD2. After removal of 4 bases from V and 10 bases from J, the junction contained 6 bases not matched to a gene. In germline, CDR1 is MDHEN, CDR2 SYDVKM. The CDR3 covers 15 residues. The CDR3 bases are TGTGCCAGCAGTTCGGGACTAGCGGGAGTAAGGGAGCAGTTCTTC. Translating it yields CASSSGLAGVREQFF.

The V gene is TRBV21-1, the J gene TRBJ1-5; TRBD1, the table's D call, lacks a check against the DNA. TRBV21-1 is a documented pseudogene. The CDR3 runs 14 residues. CDR3 in DNA: TGTGCCAGCAGGAACAGAAAGATGGATCAGCCCCAGCATTTT. As protein: CASRNRKMDQPQHF.

This clone was seen a few times. The genes are TRBV6-6 and TRBJ2-3, with 7 bases matching TRBD1. J gave up 0 bases and V 6 bases, and 6 bases lay outside the gene matches. This CDR3 contains 15 residues. Germline CDR1 reads MNHNY; CDR2 reads SVGAGI (reference sequence). CDR3 residues: CASSTWTGSTDTQYF. The CDR3 DNA reads as TGTGCCAGCAGCACTTGGACAGGCAGCACAGATACGCAGTATTTT.

This chain uses TRBV9 with TRBJ1-2; D remains ambiguous. Trimming cost V 4 bases and J 4 bases, with 11 bases left between them. The CDR3 runs 13 residues. Germline V gene data show CDR1 as SGDLS and CDR2 as YYNGEE. For the CDR3, the DNA is TGTGCCAGCAGCAGACGGGATTCCTATGGCTACACCTTC. Translating gives CASSRRDSYGYTF.

This clone was detected a few times. The chain joins TRBV6-4 to TRBJ1-5, with D possibly matching TRBD1 (5 bases). The CDR3 contains 13 residues. With 4 bases removed from V and 4 bases from J, the gap between germline ends came to 8 bases. CDR1 MRHNA and CDR2 SNTAGT come from the germline V gene. This CDR3 is CASSGQPNQPQHF. CDR3 coding DNA: TGTGCCAGCAGTGGACAGCCTAATCAGCCCCAGCATTTT.

V is TRBV7-9 and J is TRBJ1-1; TRBD1 agrees at 11 bases. V gave up 6 bases and J gave up 4 bases; unmatched junction bases: 7. Germline V gene sequence: CDR1 SEHNR, CDR2 FQNEAQ (reference sequence). CDR3 length equals 15 residues. The CDR3 coding sequence is TGTGCCAGCAGTCGCACCGGGACAGGGGGCACTGAAGCTTTCTTT. It encodes CASSRTGTGGTEAFF.

The J gene is TRBJ2-3, the V gene TRBV7-9; TRBD2 matches at 8 bases. The CDR3 is 17 residues long. Trimming cost V 0 bases and J 6 bases; bases outside gene matches: 11. CDR1 is SEHNR, CDR2 FQNEAQ, per germline (reference sequence). CDR3 region: CASSLAGGRHVSDTQYF. The CDR3 DNA sequence: TGTGCCAGCAGCTTAGCGGGCGGGAGGCACGTATCGGATACGCAGTATTTT.

The chain uses TRBV6-1 and TRBJ2-3, with a tentative D call TRBD2 (6 bases). The CDR3 runs 15 residues. Per germline, CDR1 MNHNS and CDR2 SASEGT. V was pared by 4 bases and J by 5 bases, with 16 bases between. CDR3 amino acids: CASSVPGVRVDTQYF. The CDR3 DNA is TGTGCCAGCAGTGTTCCGGGAGTACGAGTAGATACGCAGTATTTT.

As regards this clone: The sample contains more than one DNA sequence encoding this CDR3. The chain carries TRBV5-1 and TRBJ2-3; D is unresolved. Germline V gives CDR1 SGHRS, CDR2 YFSETQ. The CDR3 runs 13 residues. V gave up 1 base and J gave up 0 bases, with 3 bases separating them. The chain's CDR3 is CASSLISTDTQYF. As DNA, the CDR3 is TGCGCCAGCAGCTTGATAAGCACAGATACGCAGTATTTT.

This clone turned up a few times. The chain couples TRBV6-5 to TRBJ2-3; D possibly corresponds to TRBD2 (5 bases). Germline V gene data show CDR1 as MNHEY and CDR2 as SVGAGI. Trimming stripped 2 bases from V and 3 bases from J, with 6 bases between. This CDR3 comprises 13 residues. CDR3 coding DNA: TGTGCCAGCAGTTACCGCGGGACAGATACGCAGTATTTT. Amino acid sequence: CASSYRGTDTQYF.

This chain joins TRBV6-5 and TRBJ2-5, with TRBD1 as a possible D gene (5 bases). Trimming removed 4 bases from V and 1 base from J, with 10 bases in between. Germline values: CDR1 MNHEY, CDR2 SVGAGI. This CDR3 is 14 amino acids long. This chain's CDR3 is CASSSIRGQETQYF. Here the CDR3 DNA reads TGTGCCAGCAGTTCGATTAGGGGCCAAGAGACCCAGTACTTC.